The next 18 T cell receptor beta chains were all read from a single sample in a study of blood T cell repertoires in COVID-19. Profiled with immunoSEQ multiplex PCR; TCRdb holds only in-frame clones, not every one. The repertoire holds 150,000 to 200,000 clones, with more than 75% as singletons. Source material: peripheral blood. The receptor set was obtained from a person between 70 and 80 years old with COVID-19, enrolled during active disease.

The V call is TRBV7-8, the J call TRBJ1-1; D is uncertain. The CDR3 loop spans 14 amino acids. The V and J ends lost 6 bases and 6 bases respectively, with 17 bases between them. Germline CDR1 SGHVS, CDR2 FQNEAQ. The CDR3 is CASRPSGGSAEAFF. The CDR3 DNA sequence: TGTGCCAGCAGACCCAGCGGAGGGTCTGCTGAAGCTTTCTTT.

The rearrangement joins TRBV5-1 to TRBJ2-5; 9 nucleotides align to TRBD1. Germline V gene sequence: CDR1 SGHRS, CDR2 YFSETQ. The CDR3 sequence is 16 residues long. V lost 3 bases and J lost 2; bases outside the gene matches: 8. The CDR3 spells CASSSGQGRGQETQYF. CDR3 nucleotide sequence: TGCGCCAGCAGCTCGGGACAGGGTCGAGGGCAAGAGACCCAGTACTTC.

This clone appeared a single time. The chain carries TRBV3-1 (or the pseudogene TRBV3-2) and TRBJ1-4; 9 bases match TRBD1. CDR1 is LGHDT and CDR2 is YNNKEL in the germline V gene (reference sequence). The V segment lost 5 bases and the J segment 8 bases; nucleotides outside the gene matches: 9. The CDR3 is 15 residues long. CDR3 coding DNA: TGTGCCAGCAGCTTTCGGACAGGGGATGTCGAAAAACTGTTTTTT. The encoded protein is CASSFRTGDVEKLFF.

V and J are TRBV11-3 and TRBJ1-1; unclear D gene. Germline V gene lookup returns CDR1 SGHNT and CDR2 YENEEA. The V end was cut by 1 base, the J end by 3 bases, with 6 bases between. The CDR3 is 13 residues long. As DNA, the CDR3 is TGTGCCAGCAGCTTAGGCCAGGACACTGAAGCTTTCTTT. Its translation: CASSLGQDTEAFF. The whole variable domain, filled in from reference TRBV11-3 and TRBJ1-1, reads EAGVVQSPRYKIIEKKQPVAFWCNPISGHNTLYWYLQNLGQGPELLIRYENEEAVDDSQLPKDRFSAERLKGVDSTLKIQPAELGDSAVYLCASSLGQDTEAFFGQGTRLTVV.

The chain carries TRBV11-2 and TRBJ1-6; no clear D. The V gene's germline CDR1 is SGHAT and CDR2 FQNNGV. CDR3 length equals 17 residues. V was cut by 6 bases and J by 0 bases, with 15 bases left in between. Here the CDR3 reads CASSHGGLSSYNSPLHF. The CDR3, as DNA: TGTGCCAGCAGTCACGGAGGTTTAAGCTCCTATAATTCACCCCTCCACTTT.

The chain uses TRBV9 and TRBJ2-3; D is unresolved. The CDR3 has 16 amino acids. V lost 0 bases, J lost 0 bases, and 11 bases lay in between. Germline V gene lookup returns CDR1 SGDLS and CDR2 YYNGEE. CDR3 protein: CASSVEASSSTDTQYF. CDR3 nucleotides: TGTGCCAGCAGCGTAGAAGCTTCCTCTAGCACAGATACGCAGTATTTT.

The rearrangement links TRBV28 to TRBJ1-3; D uncertain. Trimming removed 5 bases from V and 4 bases from J, with 9 bases in between. This CDR3 contains 13 residues. Germline V gene lookup returns CDR1 MDHEN and CDR2 SYDVKM. The CDR3 nucleotides read TGTGCCAGCAGTGCCCCAAGCGGAAACACCATATATTTT. It is translated as CASSAPSGNTIYF.

This clone occurred once. V is TRBV7-3 and J is TRBJ2-3; 13 bases line up with TRBD2. The V gene's germline CDR1 is SGHTA and CDR2 FQGTGA. The CDR3 is made up of 16 amino acids. Germline trimming cut 6 bases from V and 4 bases from J; bases unmatched to any gene: 7. CDR3: CASRNGLAGVADTQYF. The CDR3 coding sequence is TGTGCCAGCAGAAACGGACTAGCGGGAGTCGCAGATACGCAGTATTTT.

This chain joins TRBV28 and TRBJ2-3; D is undetermined. The germline V gene has CDR1 MDHEN and CDR2 SYDVKM. V was cut by 6 bases and J by 4 bases, with 20 bases left in between. The CDR3 contains 16 residues. In nucleotides, the CDR3 is TGTGCCAGCAGATCATCGGAGATGCTTGGAGCAGATACGCAGTATTTT. Protein: CASRSSEMLGADTQYF. Looking up the rest from reference TRBV28 and TRBJ2-3 gives the full variable domain: DVKVTQSSRYLVKRTGEKVFLECVQDMDHENMFWYRQDPGLGLRLIYFSYDVKMKEKGDIPEGYSVSREKKERFSLILESASTNQTSMYLCASRSSEMLGADTQYFGPGTRLTVL.

The chain combines TRBV28 with TRBJ2-1; D uncertain. From germline, CDR1 is MDHEN and CDR2 SYDVKM. The V end lost 4 bases, the J end lost 12 bases, and 16 bases lay between the germline ends. The CDR3 length is 13 residues. The DNA for the CDR3 is TGTGCCAGCAGTTACCCTAGTGTTAGGTGGCAGTTCTTC. Its protein product is CASSYPSVRWQFF.

V usage is TRBV4-1 and J usage is TRBJ2-7; 7 positions match TRBD1. The CDR3 extends over 16 amino acids. The germline V gene encodes CDR1 MGHRA and CDR2 YSYEKL. Trimming took 1 base from V and 2 from J; bases not matched to a gene: 8. The CDR3 DNA reads TGCGCCAGCAGCCAAGGCAGGACAGGCCGGCCCTACGAGCAGTACTTC. It yields the protein CASSQGRTGRPYEQYF.

The chain recombines TRBV7-9 with TRBJ2-7; tentatively, D is TRBD1 (5 bases). V was shortened by 4 bases and J by 4 bases, with 17 bases between the two germline ends. This CDR3 region has 15 residues. Germline CDR1 reads SEHNR; CDR2 reads FQNEAQ (reference sequence). CDR3 sequence: CASSSDEAGKYEQYF. The CDR3 DNA sequence: TGTGCCAGCAGCTCCGATGAGGCAGGGAAGTACGAGCAGTACTTC.

This clone was picked up a small number of times. This sequence joins TRBV28 and TRBJ2-7, with TRBD2 matching over 8 bases. CDR1 is MDHEN, CDR2 SYDVKM, per germline. Trimming took 7 bases from V and 2 from J; bases not matched to a gene: 10. There are 15 residues in the CDR3. The CDR3 DNA is TGTGCCAGCACGGTAAGGAGCGGGAGAGCCTACGAGCAGTACTTC. Translating gives CASTVRSGRAYEQYF.

The chain links TRBV19 to TRBJ1-1, with 9 nucleotides matching TRBD1. CDR1 is LNHDA, CDR2 SQIVND, per germline (reference sequence). This CDR3 is 14 amino acids long. Trimming removed 6 bases from V and 5 bases from J; junction bases left unmatched: 7. CDR3 residues: CASRLQGAPTEAFF. CDR3 bases: TGTGCCAGTAGATTACAGGGGGCGCCGACTGAAGCTTTCTTT.

This clone was picked up one time. This chain connects TRBV3-1 (or the pseudogene TRBV3-2) to TRBJ1-1; a possible D gene is TRBD1 (5 bases). The CDR3 extends over 13 amino acids. The germline V gene has CDR1 LGHDT and CDR2 YNNKEL (reference sequence). The V and J ends lost 1 base and 11 bases respectively, with 14 bases between them. For the CDR3, the DNA is TGTGCCAGCAGCCAAGCTACAGGTGGTGTGGCTTTCTTT. Protein sequence: CASSQATGGVAFF.

The chain recombines TRBV7-2 with TRBJ2-1, with D maybe TRBD2 (5 bases). Germline V gene data show CDR1 as SGHTA and CDR2 as FQGNSA. V lost 5 bases to trimming and J lost 0 bases, with 11 bases between them. CDR3 length equals 15 residues. Here the CDR3 reads CASSLFRGSYNEQFF. The CDR3 DNA follows: TGTGCCAGCAGCCTCTTCCGGGGCTCCTACAATGAGCAGTTCTTC.

This CDR3 is CASSLSLNPSTEAFF. CDR3 nucleotides: TGCGCCAGCAGCCTCTCCTTAAATCCGTCCACTGAAGCTTTCTTT. V is TRBV4-3 and J is TRBJ1-1; D call uncertain. Between the trimmed V and J ends, which lost 4 bases and 4 bases, there was a span of 16 bases. The CDR3 has 15 amino acids. From germline, CDR1 is LGHNA and CDR2 YSLEER.

This clone was detected a few times. The chain couples TRBV7-2 to TRBJ2-4, with no clear D. Trimming shortened V by 5 bases and J by 0 bases, and 11 bases separated the two germline ends. CDR3 length equals 15 residues. The germline gives CDR1 SGHTA, CDR2 FQGNSA. As DNA, the CDR3 is TGTGCCAGCAGCGTACTTAATGTAGCCAAAAACATTCAGTACTTC. Amino acids: CASSVLNVAKNIQYF.